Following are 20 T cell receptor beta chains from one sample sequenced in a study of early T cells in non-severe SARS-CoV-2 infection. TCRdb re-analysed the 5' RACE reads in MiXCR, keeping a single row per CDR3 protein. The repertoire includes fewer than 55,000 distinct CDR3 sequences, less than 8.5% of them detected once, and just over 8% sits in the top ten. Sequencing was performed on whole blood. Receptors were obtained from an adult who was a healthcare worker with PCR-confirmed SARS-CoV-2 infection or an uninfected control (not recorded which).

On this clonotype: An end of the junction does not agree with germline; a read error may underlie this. This chain's CDR3 is CACNPTGVF. The DNA for the CDR3 is TGTGCCTGCAACCCAACAGGGGTTTTC. V and J are TRBV28 and TRBJ1-2, with 7 nucleotides matching TRBD1. CDR1 is MDHEN and CDR2 is SYDVKM in the germline V gene. The CDR3 runs to 9 residues.

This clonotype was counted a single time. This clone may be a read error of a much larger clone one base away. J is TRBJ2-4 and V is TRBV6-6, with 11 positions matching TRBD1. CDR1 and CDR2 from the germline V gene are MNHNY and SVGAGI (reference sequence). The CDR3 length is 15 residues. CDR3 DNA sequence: TGTGCCAACAGTCGGGGGGGACAGGGGGTAATCCTTCAGTACTTC. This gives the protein CANSRGGQGVILQYF.

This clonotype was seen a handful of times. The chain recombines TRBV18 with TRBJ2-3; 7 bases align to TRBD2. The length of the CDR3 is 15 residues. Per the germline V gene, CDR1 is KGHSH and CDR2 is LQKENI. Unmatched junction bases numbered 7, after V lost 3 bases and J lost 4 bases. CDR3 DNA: TGTGCCAGCTCACCTTCGGGGGGAGCCTCAGATACGCAGTATTTT. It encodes CASSPSGGASDTQYF.

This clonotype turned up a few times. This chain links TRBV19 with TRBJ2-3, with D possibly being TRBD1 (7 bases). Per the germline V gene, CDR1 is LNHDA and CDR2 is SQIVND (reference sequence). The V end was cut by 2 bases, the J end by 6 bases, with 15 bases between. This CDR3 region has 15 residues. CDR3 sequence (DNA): TGTGCCAGTAGTATATGGAGGGGGCGATGGGATACGCAGTATTTT. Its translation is CASSIWRGRWDTQYF.

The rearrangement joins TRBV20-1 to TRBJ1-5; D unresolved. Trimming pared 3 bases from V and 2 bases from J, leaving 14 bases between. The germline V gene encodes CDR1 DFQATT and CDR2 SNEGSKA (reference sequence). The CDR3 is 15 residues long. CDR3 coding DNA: TGCAGTGCTAGTGAAGGGTCCTTAGGCAATCAGCCCCAGCATTTT. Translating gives CSASEGSLGNQPQHF.

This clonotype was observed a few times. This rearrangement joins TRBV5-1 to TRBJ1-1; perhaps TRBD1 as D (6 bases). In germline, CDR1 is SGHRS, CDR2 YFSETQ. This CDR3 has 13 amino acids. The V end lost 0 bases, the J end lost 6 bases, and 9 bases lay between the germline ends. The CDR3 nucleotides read TGCGCCAGCAGCTTGGGGCGGACAGCTGAAGCTTTCTTT. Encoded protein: CASSLGRTAEAFF.

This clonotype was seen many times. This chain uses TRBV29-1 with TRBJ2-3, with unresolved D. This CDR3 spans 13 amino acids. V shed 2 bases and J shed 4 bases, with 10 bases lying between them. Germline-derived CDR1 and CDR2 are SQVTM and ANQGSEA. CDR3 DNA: TGCAGCGTTGAAACCTCCTCTGCAGATACGCAGTATTTT. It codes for CSVETSSADTQYF.

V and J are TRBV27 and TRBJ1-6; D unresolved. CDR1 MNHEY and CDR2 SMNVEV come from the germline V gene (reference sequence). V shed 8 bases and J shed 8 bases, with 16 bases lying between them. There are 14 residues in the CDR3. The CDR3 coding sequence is TGTGCCAGCCTGGCGGCTGGGTCGGATTCACCCCTCCACTTT. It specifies CASLAAGSDSPLHF.

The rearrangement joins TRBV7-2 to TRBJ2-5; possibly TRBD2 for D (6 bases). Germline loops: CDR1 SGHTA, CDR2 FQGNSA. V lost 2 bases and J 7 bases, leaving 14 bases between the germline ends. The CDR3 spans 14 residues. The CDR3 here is CASSLQPSDGTQYF. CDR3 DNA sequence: TGTGCCAGCAGCTTACAGCCTAGCGACGGGACCCAGTACTTC.

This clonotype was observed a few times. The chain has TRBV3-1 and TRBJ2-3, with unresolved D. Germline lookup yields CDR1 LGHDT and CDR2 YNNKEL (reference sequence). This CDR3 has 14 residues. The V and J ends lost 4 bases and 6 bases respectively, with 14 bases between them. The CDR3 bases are TGTGCCAGCAGCCCCGATTCAAAGGTGGATACGCAGTATTTT. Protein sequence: CASSPDSKVDTQYF.

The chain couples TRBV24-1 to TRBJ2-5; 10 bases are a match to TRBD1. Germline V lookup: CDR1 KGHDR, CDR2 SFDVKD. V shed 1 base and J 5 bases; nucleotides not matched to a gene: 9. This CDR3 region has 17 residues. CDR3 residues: CATSDFAGTGVRETQYF. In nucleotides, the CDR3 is TGTGCCACCAGTGATTTCGCCGGGACAGGGGTGCGCGAGACCCAGTACTTC.

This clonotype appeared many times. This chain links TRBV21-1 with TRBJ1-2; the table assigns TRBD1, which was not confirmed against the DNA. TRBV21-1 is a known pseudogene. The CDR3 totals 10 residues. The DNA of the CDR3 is TGTGCCAGTTCAGGGGATGGCTACACCTTC. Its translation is CASSGDGYTF.

CDR3 residues: CASSSPQGLAGGRNEQFF. CDR3 in DNA: TGTGCCAGCAGTAGCCCTCAGGGACTAGCGGGGGGGCGCAATGAGCAGTTCTTC. This chain uses TRBV28 with TRBJ2-1, with 16 nucleotides matching TRBD2. With V trimmed by 5 bases and J by 6 bases, 10 bases remained unmatched. The CDR3 consists of 18 residues. Germline CDR1 MDHEN, CDR2 SYDVKM. The full variable domain, in which reference TRBV28 and TRBJ2-1 provide the parts outside the CDR3, is DVKVTQSSRYLVKRTGEKVFLECVQDMDHENMFWYRQDPGLGLRLIYFSYDVKMKEKGDIPEGYSVSREKKERFSLILESASTNQTSMYLCASSSPQGLAGGRNEQFFGPGTRLTVL.

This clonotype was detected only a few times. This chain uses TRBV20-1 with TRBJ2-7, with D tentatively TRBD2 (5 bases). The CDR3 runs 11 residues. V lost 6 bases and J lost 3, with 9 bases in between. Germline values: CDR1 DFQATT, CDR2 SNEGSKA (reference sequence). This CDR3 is CSAEDGYEQYF. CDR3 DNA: TGCAGTGCGGAGGATGGCTACGAGCAGTACTTC.

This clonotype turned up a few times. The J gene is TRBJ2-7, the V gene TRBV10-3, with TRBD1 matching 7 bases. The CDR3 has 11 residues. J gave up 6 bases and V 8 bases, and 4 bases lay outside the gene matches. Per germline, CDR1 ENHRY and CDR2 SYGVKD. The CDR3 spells CAILRQGEQYF. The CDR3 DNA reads TGTGCCATCCTCCGACAGGGCGAGCAGTACTTC.

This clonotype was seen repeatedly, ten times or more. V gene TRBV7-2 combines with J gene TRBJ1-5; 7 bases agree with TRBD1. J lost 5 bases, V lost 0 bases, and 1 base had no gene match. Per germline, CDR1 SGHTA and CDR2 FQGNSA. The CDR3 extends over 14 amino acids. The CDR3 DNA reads TGTGCCAGCAGCTTAGCAGGGGGCGATCAGCCCCAGCATTTT. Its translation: CASSLAGGDQPQHF.

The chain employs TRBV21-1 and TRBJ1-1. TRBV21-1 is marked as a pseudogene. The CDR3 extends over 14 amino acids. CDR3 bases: TGTGCCAGCAGCGGCGGGCAAATGAACACTGAAGCTTTCTTT. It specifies CASSGGQMNTEAFF.

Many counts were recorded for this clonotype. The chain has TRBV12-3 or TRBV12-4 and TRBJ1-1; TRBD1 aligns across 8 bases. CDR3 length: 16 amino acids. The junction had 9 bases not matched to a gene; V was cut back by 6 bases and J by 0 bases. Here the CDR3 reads CASSYGQGLMNTEAFF. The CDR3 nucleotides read TGTGCCAGCAGCTACGGACAGGGCCTTATGAACACTGAAGCTTTCTTT.

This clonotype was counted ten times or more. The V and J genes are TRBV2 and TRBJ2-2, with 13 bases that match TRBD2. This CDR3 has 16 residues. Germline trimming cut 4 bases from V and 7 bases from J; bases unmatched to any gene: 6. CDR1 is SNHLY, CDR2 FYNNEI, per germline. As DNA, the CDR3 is TGTGCCAGCAGTGTCGGACTAGCGGGGGACTACGGGGAGCTGTTTTTT. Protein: CASSVGLAGDYGELFF.

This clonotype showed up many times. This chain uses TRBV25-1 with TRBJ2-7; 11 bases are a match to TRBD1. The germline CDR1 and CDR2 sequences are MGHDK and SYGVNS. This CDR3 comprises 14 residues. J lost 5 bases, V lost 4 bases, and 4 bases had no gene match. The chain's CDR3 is CASSAGQGANEQYF. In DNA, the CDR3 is TGTGCCAGCAGTGCTGGACAGGGGGCGAACGAGCAGTACTTC.